These 25 T cell receptor beta chains originate from one sample sequenced in a study of T cells in Graves' hyperthyroidism and ophthalmopathy. What was amplified from RNA transcripts were TCR beta CDR3 regions. The TCR CDR3 first-round RT-PCR relied on the HTBI primer set. TCRdb analysed the multiplex PCR reads with MiXCR anew, one entry per CDR3 protein. The sample comprises some 700,000 distinct CDR3 sequences, around a sixth of which are singletons, and roughly a sixth rests with the top ten. Material for sequencing was blood. The receptors stem from a man between 45 and 60 years old with Graves' hyperthyroidism.

This clonotype was recorded a few times. V gene TRBV7-2 combines with J gene TRBJ2-3; TRBD1 or TRBD2 may be the D gene (7 bases each). CDR1 and CDR2 from the germline V gene are SGHTA and FQGNSA. This CDR3 comprises 12 residues. V was shortened by 5 bases and J by 6 bases, with 9 bases between the two germline ends. The chain's CDR3 is CASSQGGDTQYF. DNA of the CDR3: TGTGCCAGCAGCCAGGGGGGGGATACGCAGTATTTT.

The CDR3: CASSATFGIRSQPQHF. The DNA for the CDR3 is TGTGCCAGCAGTGCGACCTTTGGCATTCGAAGCCAGCCCCAGCATTTT. This rearrangement joins TRBV27 to TRBJ1-5; no reliable D call. This CDR3 spans 16 amino acids. Per germline, CDR1 MNHEY and CDR2 SMNVEV (reference sequence). With 5 bases removed from V and 7 bases from J, the gap between germline ends came to 21 bases.

This clonotype occurred many times. The chain recombines TRBV28 with TRBJ2-7, with D possibly being TRBD2 (5 bases). Germline V gene sequence: CDR1 MDHEN, CDR2 SYDVKM. The V end was cut by 4 bases, the J end by 0 bases, with 10 bases between. This CDR3 region has 14 residues. CDR3 in amino acids: CASSSLGLSYEQYF. CDR3 DNA: TGTGCCAGCAGTTCCCTTGGACTCTCCTACGAGCAGTACTTC. Together with reference TRBV28 and TRBJ2-7, the CDR3 gives the full variable domain: DVKVTQSSRYLVKRTGEKVFLECVQDMDHENMFWYRQDPGLGLRLIYFSYDVKMKEKGDIPEGYSVSREKKERFSLILESASTNQTSMYLCASSSLGLSYEQYFGPGTRLTVT.

The chain couples TRBV28 to TRBJ1-5; a possible D gene is TRBD1 (5 bases). The V end lost 7 bases, the J end lost 4 bases, and 8 bases lay between the germline ends. Looked up from germline, CDR1 is MDHEN and CDR2 is SYDVKM. The CDR3 covers 12 residues. The CDR3 spells CASKRGNQPQHF. CDR3 bases: TGTGCCAGCAAGAGGGGAAATCAGCCCCAGCATTTT.

This clonotype has a count of ten or more. The rearrangement joins TRBV10-3 to TRBJ1-1; TRBD1 might be the D (5 bases). V gave up 0 bases and J gave up 0 bases, with 8 bases separating them. There are 15 residues in the CDR3. Germline V gives CDR1 ENHRY, CDR2 SYGVKD. The DNA for the CDR3 is TGTGCCATCAGTGAGTCTCAGGGTATGAACACTGAAGCTTTCTTT. Its protein product is CAISESQGMNTEAFF.

This clonotype showed up many times. V is TRBV7-3 and J is TRBJ1-5; possible D gene TRBD1, 5 bases. Germline CDR1 and CDR2: SGHTA and FQGTGA. CDR3 length equals 15 residues. Trimming took 8 bases from V and 6 from J, leaving 20 bases between them. The CDR3 nucleotides are TGTGCCAGCCCTATACTACCGGGGGACGGTCAGCCCCAGCATTTT. Protein: CASPILPGDGQPQHF.

This clonotype was seen at least ten times. The chain joins TRBV7-9 to TRBJ2-7; TRBD2 agrees at 13 bases. The CDR3 totals 14 residues. Trimming took 8 bases from V and 9 from J; bases not matched to a gene: 10. Germline assignment: CDR1 SEHNR and CDR2 FQNEAQ (reference sequence). CDR3 nucleotide sequence: TGTGCCAGCTCATCCGGGACTAGCGGGATTTCGCAGTACTTC. Translation gives CASSSGTSGISQYF.

This clonotype was detected many times. The J gene is TRBJ2-1, the V gene TRBV27; 8 bases map to TRBD1. The CDR3 is made up of 17 amino acids. Germline CDR1 reads MNHEY; CDR2 reads SMNVEV (reference sequence). Trimming at V came to 0 bases and at J to 1 base, leaving 5 bases not matched to a gene. Written as DNA, the CDR3 is TGTGCCAGCAGTTTATCAAACAGGGGGGAGTCCTACAATGAGCAGTTCTTC. Residues: CASSLSNRGESYNEQFF.

V is TRBV28 and J is TRBJ1-1, with D tentatively TRBD1 (5 bases). V was shortened by 3 bases and J by 1 base, with 12 bases between the two germline ends. CDR1 MDHEN and CDR2 SYDVKM come from the germline V gene. The CDR3 is made up of 15 amino acids. CDR3 in amino acids: CASSFLGPKNTEAFF. CDR3 nucleotide sequence: TGTGCCAGCAGTTTTTTGGGACCGAAGAACACTGAAGCTTTCTTT.

The rearrangement uses TRBV5-6 and TRBJ2-2, with TRBD2 identical over 8 bases. The V gene's germline CDR1 is SGHDT and CDR2 YYEEEE. The CDR3 totals 16 residues. Trimming removed 1 base from V and 4 bases from J; junction bases left unmatched: 6. CDR3 in DNA: TGTGCCAGCAGCTTGCTTAGCGGGATGTTCACCGGGGAGCTGTTTTTT. Translated: CASSLLSGMFTGELFF.

In this sample, this clonotype turned up many times. The chain is built from TRBV9 and TRBJ2-1; 10 positions agree with TRBD2. The V gene end was trimmed by 5 bases and the J gene end by 1 base; junction bases not matched to a gene: 3. The germline gives CDR1 SGDLS, CDR2 YYNGEE. The CDR3 runs to 15 residues. This chain's CDR3 is CASSASGSSYNEQFF. The CDR3 DNA sequence: TGTGCCAGCAGTGCTAGCGGGAGTTCCTACAATGAGCAGTTCTTC.

The rearrangement joins TRBV28 to TRBJ1-6, with TRBD1 identical over 8 bases. The CDR3 extends over 15 amino acids. Germline-derived CDR1 and CDR2 are MDHEN and SYDVKM. Trimming removed 6 bases from V and 7 bases from J; junction bases left unmatched: 8. In DNA form, the CDR3 reads TGTGCCAGCAGCCGAGACAGGGGTTACAATTCACCCCTCCACTTT. Its translation is CASSRDRGYNSPLHF.

This clonotype was seen repeatedly, ten times or more. The chain has TRBV7-8 and TRBJ2-7, with 8 positions matching TRBD1. The CDR3 is 14 amino acids. CDR1 SGHVS and CDR2 FQNEAQ come from the germline V gene. V shed 1 base, J shed 3 bases, and the junction held 2 bases outside the gene matches. The chain's CDR3 is CASSLVTGDYEQYF. CDR3 coding DNA: TGTGCCAGCAGCTTAGTGACAGGGGACTACGAGCAGTACTTC.

The sample holds a few counts of this clonotype. Being one base from a much bigger clone, this may be a read error. This rearrangement joins TRBV27 to TRBJ2-5; D ambiguous. This CDR3 contains 13 residues. Trimming removed 8 bases at V and 2 bases at J, with 12 bases between. The germline V gene encodes CDR1 MNHEY and CDR2 SMNVEV (reference sequence). CDR3 sequence reads: CASGMAEQETQYF. The CDR3 bases are TGTGCCAGCGGTATGGCGGAACAAGAGACCCAGTACTTC.

As regards this clonotype: It may be a read error: a sequence one base away is much more abundant. The chain carries TRBV28 and TRBJ1-2, with D perhaps matching TRBD1 (6 bases). Trimming stripped 6 bases from V and 3 bases from J, with 11 bases between. This CDR3 region has 13 residues. CDR1 MDHEN and CDR2 SYDVKM come from the germline V gene. CDR3 coding DNA: TGTGCCAGCAGAACAGGGTTATACTATGGCTACACCTTC. Translation gives CASRTGLYYGYTF.

This clonotype was seen a handful of times. This chain connects TRBV9 to TRBJ2-4; a weak D match, TRBD1 (6 bases). The V end was cut by 5 bases, the J end by 1 base, with 13 bases between. Germline loops: CDR1 SGDLS, CDR2 YYNGEE. The CDR3 extends over 15 amino acids. Written as DNA, the CDR3 is TGTGCCAGCAGTCGAGGGGGATTCGCCAAAAACATTCAGTACTTC. This sequence encodes CASSRGGFAKNIQYF. The whole variable domain, remainder taken from reference TRBV9 and TRBJ2-4, is DSGVTQTPKHLITATGQRVTLRCSPRSGDLSVYWYQQSLDQGLQFLIQYYNGEERAKGNILERFSAQQFPDLHSELNLSSLELGDSALYFCASSRGGFAKNIQYFGAGTRLSVL.

The chain has TRBV5-1 and TRBJ1-1; no clear D. The CDR3 totals 15 residues. Germline-derived CDR1 and CDR2 are SGHRS and YFSETQ. With 1 base removed from V and 2 bases from J, the gap between germline ends came to 12 bases. As DNA, the CDR3 is TGCGCCAGCAGCTTGTCCGACGGACTAAACACTGAAGCTTTCTTT. Its protein product is CASSLSDGLNTEAFF.

This chain links TRBV9 with TRBJ2-3; 8 bases map to TRBD2. Germline V lookup: CDR1 SGDLS, CDR2 YYNGEE. Trimming at V came to 0 bases and at J to 2 bases, leaving 8 bases not matched to a gene. The CDR3 covers 17 residues. CDR3 sequence (DNA): TGTGCCAGCAGCGTAGGACCAGGGACTAGAGCCACAGATACGCAGTATTTT. This encodes CASSVGPGTRATDTQYF.

This clonotype was recorded many times. This chain links TRBV2 with TRBJ1-4, with TRBD1 matching 7 bases. The CDR3 consists of 15 residues. With V trimmed by 2 bases and J by 7 bases, 7 bases remained unmatched. Germline CDR1 and CDR2: SNHLY and FYNNEI. This CDR3 reads CASSEQGTVGEKLFF. For the CDR3, the DNA is TGTGCCAGCAGTGAACAGGGGACAGTCGGTGAAAAACTGTTTTTT.

This clonotype was seen at least ten times. This rearrangement joins TRBV3-1 to TRBJ2-1; 12 positions agree with TRBD2. V shed 2 bases, J shed 14 bases, and the junction held 7 bases outside the gene matches. Germline V gives CDR1 LGHDT, CDR2 YNNKEL (reference sequence). This CDR3 contains 14 residues. The CDR3 bases are TGTGCCAGCAGCCAATTGACTAGCGGGAGTTTAAAGTTCTTC. Translation gives CASSQLTSGSLKFF.

Here the CDR3 DNA reads TGTGCCAGTAGCCCAGGGGAAAGAGAGAATCAGCCCCAGCATTTT. It codes for CASSPGERENQPQHF. The chain uses TRBV19 and TRBJ1-5; tentatively, D is TRBD1 (6 bases). Germline V CDR1 and CDR2: LNHDA, SQIVND (reference sequence). Trimming removed 6 bases from V and 4 bases from J, with 16 bases in between. CDR3 size: 15 residues.

There are a few counts of this clonotype. The chain joins TRBV13 to TRBJ2-7; tentatively, D is TRBD2 (5 bases). The V end was cut by 5 bases, the J end by 0 bases, with 14 bases between. The CDR3 spans 15 residues. Germline V gene sequence: CDR1 PRHDT, CDR2 FYEKMQ (reference sequence). The CDR3 sequence: CASSPRSESSYEQYF. The CDR3, as DNA: TGTGCCAGCAGCCCCCGTAGCGAGAGCTCCTACGAGCAGTACTTC.

This clonotype was seen only a few times. V is TRBV3-1 and J is TRBJ2-7, with D perhaps TRBD2 (6 bases). Germline V gene lookup returns CDR1 LGHDT and CDR2 YNNKEL (reference sequence). Trimming pared 3 bases from V and 5 bases from J, leaving 11 bases between. The CDR3 is made up of 13 amino acids. This chain's CDR3 is CASSHPDYHEQYF. CDR3 nucleotides: TGTGCCAGCAGCCACCCGGACTACCACGAGCAGTACTTC.

The gene calls are TRBV19 and TRBJ2-1; tentative D call: TRBD2 (6 bases). Germline V gene data show CDR1 as LNHDA and CDR2 as SQIVND (reference sequence). The CDR3 loop spans 16 amino acids. Trimming cost V 2 bases and J 0 bases, with 11 bases left between them. Written as DNA, the CDR3 is TGTGCCAGTAGTATATTTAGCGGAGTCTCCTACAATGAGCAGTTCTTC. Its translation: CASSIFSGVSYNEQFF.

The rearrangement links TRBV25-1 to TRBJ1-4; D is unresolved. The ends were cut back, 0 bases at V and 5 bases at J, with 7 bases in the middle. The CDR3 is 14 residues long. Germline V lookup: CDR1 MGHDK, CDR2 SYGVNS. The CDR3 region has the DNA TGTGCCAGCAGTGAATATGCACAGAATGAAAAACTGTTTTTT. It translates to CASSEYAQNEKLFF.